These 5 T cell receptor beta chains came from one sample sequenced in a study of cytomegalovirus exposure and HLA in healthy donors. Clones were read by immunoSEQ multiplex PCR, and TCRdb kept only the in-frame ones, dropping some. The sample holds 200,000 to 250,000 clones, almost 90% seen once. Sequences were obtained from PBMCs. The receptors derive from a woman under 30 in good health and CMV-seronegative.

This chain uses TRBV4-1 with TRBJ2-3, with TRBD2 identical over 9 bases. The CDR3 is made up of 16 amino acids. J gave up 2 bases and V 4 bases, and 7 bases lay outside the gene matches. Germline CDR1 and CDR2: MGHRA and YSYEKL. The CDR3 loop is CASSRERGANTDTQYF. The CDR3 DNA is TGCGCCAGCAGCCGCGAGCGGGGGGCAAACACAGATACGCAGTATTTT.

This sequence joins TRBV5-4 and TRBJ2-2; 8 bases map to TRBD2. V shed 4 bases and J 6 bases; nucleotides not matched to a gene: 11. Germline V lookup: CDR1 SGHNT, CDR2 YYREEE (reference sequence). The CDR3 runs to 16 residues. The CDR3 coding sequence is TGTGCCAGCAGCCAGAGAGGGACTAGAAAGGCCGGGGAGCTGTTTTTT. It yields the protein CASSQRGTRKAGELFF.

This clone was observed a single time. The rearrangement joins TRBV28 to TRBJ1-2, with a tentative D call TRBD1 (6 bases). Trimming took off 5 bases at V and 8 bases at J, with 15 bases between the two ends. The length of the CDR3 is 13 residues. From germline, CDR1 is MDHEN and CDR2 SYDVKM. DNA of the CDR3: TGTGCCAGCAGTCCGGACAGCCTTCGGGGCTACACCTTC. It codes for CASSPDSLRGYTF.

This sequence joins TRBV9 and TRBJ2-1; 9 bases agree with TRBD2. Trimming at V came to 0 bases and at J to 9 bases, leaving 10 bases not matched to a gene. Germline V gene lookup returns CDR1 SGDLS and CDR2 YYNGEE. This CDR3 comprises 16 residues. CDR3 nucleotide sequence: TGTGCCAGCAGCGTAGGCGGCGGGAGGGCAATGGGTGAGCAGTTCTTC. It yields the protein CASSVGGGRAMGEQFF.

The J gene is TRBJ2-3, the V gene TRBV28; 7 bases map to TRBD2. CDR1 MDHEN and CDR2 SYDVKM come from the germline V gene. CDR3 size: 14 residues. V shed 7 bases, J shed 3 bases, and the junction held 7 bases outside the gene matches. DNA of the CDR3: TGTGCCAGCACCCCTGGCGGGAGTACAGATACGCAGTATTTT. This gives the protein CASTPGGSTDTQYF.